Below are 13 T cell receptor beta chains sequenced from a single sample in a study of blood T cell repertoires in COVID-19. The protocol was immunoSEQ multiplex PCR, while the TCRdb copy is restricted to in-frame clones and leaves out a portion. The data show roughly 360,000 clones, 70% to 85% seen once. Sequenced: peripheral blood. The receptor set was obtained from a human donor with acute or convalescent COVID-19. The donor label of this sample is uncertain.

The V and J genes are TRBV5-1 and TRBJ2-7; 9 nucleotides line up with TRBD2. Germline CDR1 SGHRS, CDR2 YFSETQ. The CDR3 contains 15 residues. The V gene end was trimmed by 2 bases and the J gene end by 0 bases; junction bases not matched to a gene: 3. The CDR3 region is CASSLSGLASYEQYF. The CDR3 DNA reads as TGCGCCAGCAGCTTATCGGGACTAGCCTCCTACGAGCAGTACTTC.

The V gene is TRBV5-6, the J gene TRBJ1-1, with D uncertain. From germline, CDR1 is SGHDT and CDR2 YYEEEE. V dropped 8 bases and J dropped 0 bases, with 20 bases sitting between them. The CDR3 sequence is 16 residues long. Here the CDR3 reads CASSEAGSGVNTEAFF. CDR3 nucleotides: TGTGCCAGTAGTGAGGCGGGTTCCGGGGTGAACACTGAAGCTTTCTTT.

V and J are TRBV27 and TRBJ1-1; the D gene is possibly TRBD1 (6 bases). Trimming left V 5 bases short and J 0 bases short, with 13 bases between. CDR1 MNHEY and CDR2 SMNVEV come from the germline V gene (reference sequence). The CDR3 covers 15 residues. The CDR3 DNA is TGTGCCAGCAGTGCTTACAGGGTAATGAACACTGAAGCTTTCTTT. Translation: CASSAYRVMNTEAFF.

CDR3: CASSEERGGKRVQFF. The CDR3 region has the DNA TGTGCCAGCAGTGAGGAGCGGGGGGGCAAGCGGGTGCAGTTCTTC. The chain links TRBV6-1 to TRBJ2-1; TRBD2 agrees at 10 bases. With 3 bases clipped from V and 12 bases from J, the junction kept 11 bases outside the gene matches. CDR3 length: 15 amino acids. Germline lookup yields CDR1 MNHNS and CDR2 SASEGT.

J is TRBJ2-5 and V is TRBV6-1, with TRBD1 matching 7 bases. This CDR3 has 17 amino acids. The germline V gene has CDR1 MNHNS and CDR2 SASEGT. V trimming: 3 bases; J trimming: 2 bases; junction bases outside the gene matches: 12. CDR3 loop: CASSETYGTVRQETQYF. The CDR3 DNA reads as TGTGCCAGCAGTGAGACGTACGGGACAGTTAGGCAAGAGACCCAGTACTTC.

V and J are TRBV7-2 and TRBJ2-1; unclear D gene. The CDR3 runs 15 residues. V was clipped by 1 base and J by 5 bases, with 12 bases between them. Germline CDR1 reads SGHTA; CDR2 reads FQGNSA. DNA for the CDR3: TGTGCCAGCAGCTTAGGGAGCACGGGTAACAATGAGCAGTTCTTC. Encoded protein: CASSLGSTGNNEQFF. Full variable domain (rest looked up from reference TRBV7-2 and TRBJ2-1): GAGVSQSPSNKVTEKGKDVELRCDPISGHTALYWYRQSLGQGLEFLIYFQGNSAPDKSGLPSDRFSAERTGGSVSTLTIQRTQQEDSAVYLCASSLGSTGNNEQFFGPGTRLTVL.

The J gene is TRBJ1-6, the V gene TRBV7-9; D possibly corresponds to TRBD1 (6 bases). Germline V gene sequence: CDR1 SEHNR, CDR2 FQNEAQ (reference sequence). V was trimmed by 2 bases and J by 10 bases, leaving 12 bases between them. The CDR3 totals 14 residues. In DNA, the CDR3 is TGTGCCAGCAGCTTATCGGGGAGGGGGTCACCCCTCCACTTT. It encodes CASSLSGRGSPLHF.

V and J are TRBV28 and TRBJ1-1; possible D gene TRBD1, 5 bases. The germline V gene encodes CDR1 MDHEN and CDR2 SYDVKM. V lost 5 bases and J 0 bases, leaving 13 bases between the germline ends. This CDR3 is 15 amino acids long. For the CDR3, the DNA is TGTGCCAGCAGTAGCTTGGACACTTTGAACACTGAAGCTTTCTTT. The encoded protein is CASSSLDTLNTEAFF.

V usage is TRBV6-1 and J usage is TRBJ1-1; D is perhaps TRBD1 (6 bases). The V end lost 3 bases, the J end lost 5 bases, and 13 bases lay between the germline ends. The CDR3 spans 14 residues. Germline CDR1 is MNHNS and CDR2 is SASEGT. The CDR3 DNA is TGTGCCAGCAGTGAGAACAGGGCAAGAACTGAAGCTTTCTTT. It translates to CASSENRARTEAFF.

The V gene is TRBV5-6, the J gene TRBJ1-2; 10 bases agree with TRBD1. CDR1 is SGHDT, CDR2 YYEEEE, per germline. The CDR3 runs to 16 residues. V gave up 2 bases and J gave up 7 bases; unmatched junction bases: 11. The CDR3 loop is CASSFDRGPGRSGYTF. CDR3 nucleotides: TGTGCCAGCAGCTTTGACAGGGGGCCCGGGAGGTCTGGCTACACCTTC.

The rearrangement uses TRBV6-6 and TRBJ2-7; a weak D match, TRBD1 (5 bases). Between the trimmed V and J ends, which lost 5 bases and 2 bases, there was a span of 10 bases. The CDR3 contains 13 residues. CDR1 is MNHNY and CDR2 is SVGAGI in the germline V gene (reference sequence). CDR3 coding DNA: TGTGCCAGCAGTCTGATCAGGGCCTACGAGCAGTACTTC. Protein sequence: CASSLIRAYEQYF.

This chain joins TRBV7-8 and TRBJ2-7; 11 bases map to TRBD2. This CDR3 region has 17 residues. Trimming took 5 bases from V and 0 from J; bases not matched to a gene: 9. Per the germline V gene, CDR1 is SGHVS and CDR2 is FQNEAQ. The CDR3, as DNA: TGTGCCAGCAGCCTGGGCCCCGGGACTAGCGGCTCCTACGAGCAGTACTTC. Its protein is CASSLGPGTSGSYEQYF.

The chain couples TRBV3-1 (or the pseudogene TRBV3-2) to TRBJ2-5; 7 bases match TRBD2. The J segment lost 5 bases and the V segment lost 7 bases, leaving 7 bases of the junction unmatched. This CDR3 region has 13 residues. Germline CDR1 and CDR2: LGHDT and YNNKEL (reference sequence). The CDR3 sequence: CASTRGVQETQYF. The CDR3 region has the DNA TGTGCCAGCACCCGGGGGGTCCAGGAGACCCAGTACTTC.